Presented here are 13 T cell receptor beta chains from one specimen sequenced in a study of T cell responses to AZD1222 COVID-19 vaccine. The protocol was immunoSEQ multiplex PCR, while the TCRdb copy is restricted to in-frame clones and leaves out a portion. Among about 150,000 clones listed, about 92% were seen once. Sequenced here: peripheral blood, sampled 28 days after the second AZD1222 dose. The receptors were sampled from an adult who received the AZD1222 COVID-19 vaccine.

The chain joins TRBV15 to TRBJ1-5, with 7 bases that match TRBD1. Germline V gives CDR1 LNHNV, CDR2 YYDKDF (reference sequence). The ends lost 5 bases at V and 1 base at J; junction bases unmatched: 2. There are 14 residues in the CDR3. The chain's CDR3 is CATSPGQSNQPQHF. The CDR3 DNA reads TGTGCCACCAGCCCGGGACAGAGCAATCAGCCCCAGCATTTT.

This rearrangement joins TRBV12-3 or TRBV12-4 to TRBJ1-4; D ambiguous. Trimming took off 6 bases at V and 4 bases at J, with 3 bases between the two ends. This CDR3 region has 11 residues. CDR3 protein: CASRGNEKLFF. The CDR3 DNA reads TGTGCCAGCAGGGGTAATGAAAAACTGTTTTTT.

V usage is TRBV2 and J usage is TRBJ1-1; unclear D gene. V was pared by 5 bases and J by 2 bases, with 6 bases between. The CDR3 contains 12 residues. CDR1 is SNHLY, CDR2 FYNNEI, per germline. This CDR3 is CASSSDNTEAFF. The DNA for the CDR3 is TGTGCCAGCAGTTCAGATAACACTGAAGCTTTCTTT.

The chain has TRBV6-2 or TRBV6-3 and TRBJ2-3; the D gene is possibly TRBD2 (6 bases). Germline V CDR1 and CDR2: MNHEY, SVGEGT. V gave up 6 bases and J gave up 3 bases, with 16 bases separating them. The CDR3 covers 15 residues. The CDR3 nucleotides are TGTGCCAGCAGCCCGGCCGGGAGCGGGACAGATACGCAGTATTTT. Translating gives CASSPAGSGTDTQYF.

This clone has just a few counts. V usage is TRBV5-6 and J usage is TRBJ1-2; D gene unclear. V was pared by 2 bases and J by 4 bases, with 12 bases between. The CDR3 has 14 residues. CDR1 and CDR2 (germline): SGHDT, YYEEEE. The CDR3 here is CASSFGRNPYGYTF. The CDR3 DNA reads TGTGCCAGCAGCTTTGGCAGGAACCCCTATGGCTACACCTTC.

This clone was found once. The chain joins TRBV25-1 to TRBJ1-4, with no clear D. CDR3 length: 15 amino acids. Germline loops: CDR1 MGHDK, CDR2 SYGVNS. V lost 3 bases, J lost 1 base, and 9 bases lay in between. The CDR3 nucleotides read TGTGCCAGCAGTGATTGGGTTTTAACTAATGAAAAACTGTTTTTT. It encodes CASSDWVLTNEKLFF.

The rearrangement joins TRBV18 to TRBJ1-5, with D possibly TRBD1 on 6 matching bases. CDR3 length: 15 residues. Germline V lookup: CDR1 KGHSH, CDR2 LQKENI. With 3 bases removed from V and 7 bases from J, the gap between germline ends came to 16 bases. In nucleotides, the CDR3 is TGTGCCAGCTCACCGAGGACCGGGGGCGACCAGCCCCAGCATTTT. Translating gives CASSPRTGGDQPQHF.

The gene calls are TRBV4-2 and TRBJ1-2; 9 nucleotides align to TRBD1. The germline CDR1 and CDR2 sequences are LGHNA and YNFKEQ. V lost 3 bases and J lost 2; bases outside the gene matches: 1. The CDR3 spans 14 residues. The chain's CDR3 is CASSHGTGNYGYTF. CDR3 DNA sequence: TGTGCCAGCAGCCACGGGACAGGGAACTATGGCTACACCTTC.

J is TRBJ2-1 and V is TRBV4-1, with D tentatively TRBD1 (5 bases). Trimming pared 0 bases from V and 1 base from J, leaving 10 bases between. The CDR3 covers 16 residues. The V gene's germline CDR1 is MGHRA and CDR2 YSYEKL. CDR3 sequence reads: CASSQDPQVSYNEQFF. The CDR3 region has the DNA TGCGCCAGCAGCCAAGATCCACAGGTATCCTACAATGAGCAGTTCTTC.

The CDR3 spells CASSRRQDSWVNYGYTF. The CDR3 nucleotides read TGTGCCAGTAGTAGACGACAGGACTCCTGGGTGAATTATGGCTACACCTTC. V is TRBV19 and J is TRBJ1-2, with TRBD1 as a possible D gene (6 bases). V was clipped by 4 bases and J by 5 bases, with 23 bases between them. This CDR3 comprises 17 residues. CDR1 and CDR2 (germline): LNHDA, SQIVND (reference sequence).

The J gene is TRBJ1-1, the V gene TRBV19; 9 positions agree with TRBD1. The V and J ends lost 3 bases and 6 bases, in that order; junction bases with no gene match: 17. CDR3 length: 18 residues. Germline CDR1 and CDR2: LNHDA and SQIVND (reference sequence). The CDR3: CASSISSYRGTGKAEAFF. The CDR3 region has the DNA TGTGCCAGTAGTATCTCTTCGTATCGGGGGACAGGGAAGGCTGAAGCTTTCTTT.

This chain connects TRBV5-4 to TRBJ2-7, with D perhaps being TRBD1 or TRBD2 (5 bases each). Trimming took 2 bases from V and 2 from J, leaving 11 bases between them. The length of the CDR3 is 14 residues. Germline V gene lookup returns CDR1 SGHNT and CDR2 YYREEE (reference sequence). The CDR3 here is CASSFGTKPYEQYF. The DNA for the CDR3 is TGTGCCAGCAGCTTCGGGACGAAGCCCTACGAGCAGTACTTC. Filled out from reference TRBV5-4 and TRBJ2-7, the complete variable domain reads ETGVTQSPTHLIKTRGQQVTLRCSSQSGHNTVSWYQQALGQGPQFIFQYYREEENGRGNFPPRFSGLQFPNYSSELNVNALELDDSALYLCASSFGTKPYEQYFGPGTRLTVT.

The chain recombines TRBV11-3 with TRBJ2-1; TRBD2 aligns across 11 bases. CDR3 size: 18 residues. The germline V gene encodes CDR1 SGHNT and CDR2 YENEEA. V trimming: 2 bases; J trimming: 4 bases; junction bases outside the gene matches: 10. CDR3: CASSLQRGASGRYNEQFF. The DNA of the CDR3 is TGTGCCAGCAGCTTACAGCGTGGAGCTAGCGGGAGGTACAATGAGCAGTTCTTC.